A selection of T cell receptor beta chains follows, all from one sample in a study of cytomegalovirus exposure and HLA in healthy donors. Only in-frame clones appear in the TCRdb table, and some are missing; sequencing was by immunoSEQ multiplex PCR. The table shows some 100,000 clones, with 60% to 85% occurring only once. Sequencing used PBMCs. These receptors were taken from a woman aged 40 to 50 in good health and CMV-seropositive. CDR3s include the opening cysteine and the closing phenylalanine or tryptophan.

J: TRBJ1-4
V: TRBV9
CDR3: CASSFRRETNEKLFF

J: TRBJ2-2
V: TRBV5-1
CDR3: CASSSGLNTGELFF

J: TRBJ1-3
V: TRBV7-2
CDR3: CASSPDLQTLHSGNTIYF

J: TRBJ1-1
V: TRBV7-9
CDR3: CASSFGQGEAEAFF

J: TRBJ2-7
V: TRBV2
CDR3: CASSRDRGPLEQYF

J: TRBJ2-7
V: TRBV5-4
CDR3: CASSTSGLTGGYEQYF

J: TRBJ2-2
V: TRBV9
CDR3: CASTPQAGGRGELFF

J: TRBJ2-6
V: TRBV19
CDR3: CASSGQGTPSGANVLTF

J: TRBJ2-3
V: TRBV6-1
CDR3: CASSGHRGLTDTQYF

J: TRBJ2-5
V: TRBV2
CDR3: CASRRGAGETQYF

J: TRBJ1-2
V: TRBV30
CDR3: CAGPRGGNYGYTF

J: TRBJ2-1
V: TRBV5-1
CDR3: CASSLVFEQFF

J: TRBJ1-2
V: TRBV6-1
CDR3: CASSAPQTGTGYGYTF

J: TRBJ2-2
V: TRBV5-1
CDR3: CASSLTGSTGELFF

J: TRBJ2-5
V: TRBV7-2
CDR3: CASSLRGGQGFGTQYF

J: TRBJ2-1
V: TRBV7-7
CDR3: CASSIHEIAAEQFF

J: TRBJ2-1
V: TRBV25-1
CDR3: CASSEPRTGDNEQFF

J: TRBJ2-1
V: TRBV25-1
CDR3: CASSEGRGSYNEQFF

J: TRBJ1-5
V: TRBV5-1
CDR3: CASSYSGSTYQPQHF

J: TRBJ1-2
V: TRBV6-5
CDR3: CASSYRDRGNYGYTF

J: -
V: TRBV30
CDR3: CAFMGGRTRYEQYF